Sequencing of this T cell receptor (beta chain) was carried out in a study of patients and donors after allogeneic stem cell transplantation. This clonotype was picked up one time. TCRdb processed the RT-PCR reads anew with MiXCR; each CDR3 protein has one entry. The sample has about 960,000 distinct CDR3 sequences; around 17% are singletons. Germline V gene sequence: CDR1 SGHAT, CDR2 FQNNGV. The J segment lost 1 base and the V segment lost 4 bases, leaving 7 bases of the junction unmatched. The CDR3 sequence is 15 residues long. Sample: blood, either unsorted or a sorted T cell fraction (not recorded which). This sequence originates from a human donor who was either an allogeneic HSCT recipient or a stem cell or donor lymphocyte infusion donor (not recorded which). It is not recorded whose cells these are; they may come from a transplant donor. The rearrangement uses TRBV11-2 and TRBJ2-7; TRBD2 agrees at 7 bases. The CDR3 is CASSSGEGLSYEQYF. CDR3 sequence (DNA): TGTGCCAGCAGCTCCGGGGAGGGGTTATCCTACGAGCAGTACTTC.